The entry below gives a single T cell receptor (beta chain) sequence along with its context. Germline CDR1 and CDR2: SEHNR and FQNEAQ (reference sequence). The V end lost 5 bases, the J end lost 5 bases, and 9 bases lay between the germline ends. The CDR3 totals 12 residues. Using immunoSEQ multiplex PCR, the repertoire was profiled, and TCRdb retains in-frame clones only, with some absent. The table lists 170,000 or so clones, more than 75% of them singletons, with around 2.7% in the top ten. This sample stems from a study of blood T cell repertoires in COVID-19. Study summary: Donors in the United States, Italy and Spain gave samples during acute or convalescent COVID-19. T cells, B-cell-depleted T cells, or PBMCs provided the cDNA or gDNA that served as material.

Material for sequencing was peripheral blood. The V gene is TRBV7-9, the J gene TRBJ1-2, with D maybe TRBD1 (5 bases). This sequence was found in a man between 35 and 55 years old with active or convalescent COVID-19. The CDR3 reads CASSRTQYGYTF. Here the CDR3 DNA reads TGTGCCAGCAGCCGGACACAATATGGCTACACCTTC.